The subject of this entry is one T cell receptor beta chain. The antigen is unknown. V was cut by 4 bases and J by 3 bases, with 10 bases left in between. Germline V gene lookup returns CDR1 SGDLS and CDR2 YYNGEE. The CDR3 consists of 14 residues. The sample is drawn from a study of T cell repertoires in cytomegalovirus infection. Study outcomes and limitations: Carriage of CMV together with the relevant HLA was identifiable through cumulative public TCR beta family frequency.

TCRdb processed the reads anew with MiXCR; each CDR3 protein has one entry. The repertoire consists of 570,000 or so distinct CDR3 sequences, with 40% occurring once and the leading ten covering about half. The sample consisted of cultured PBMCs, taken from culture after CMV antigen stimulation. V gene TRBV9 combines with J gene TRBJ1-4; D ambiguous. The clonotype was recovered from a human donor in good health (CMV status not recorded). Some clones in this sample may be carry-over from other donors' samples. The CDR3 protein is CASSPIGSNEKLFF. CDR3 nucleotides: TGTGCCAGCAGCCCGATCGGTTCTAATGAAAAACTGTTTTTT.